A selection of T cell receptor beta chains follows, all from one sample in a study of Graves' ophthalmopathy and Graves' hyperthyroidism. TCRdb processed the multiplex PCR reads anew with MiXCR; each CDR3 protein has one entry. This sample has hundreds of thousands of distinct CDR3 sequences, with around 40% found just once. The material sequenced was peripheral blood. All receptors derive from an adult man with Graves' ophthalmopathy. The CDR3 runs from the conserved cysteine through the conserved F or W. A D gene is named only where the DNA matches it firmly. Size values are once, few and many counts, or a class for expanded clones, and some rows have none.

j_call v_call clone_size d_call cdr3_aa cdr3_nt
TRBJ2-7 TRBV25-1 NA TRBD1 CASSFSGQGDHEQYF TGTGCCAGCAGTTTTAGCGGACAGGGGGACCACGAGCAGTACTTC
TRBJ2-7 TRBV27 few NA CASRGPIEQYF TGTGCCAGCAGGGGACCTATTGAGCAGTACTTC
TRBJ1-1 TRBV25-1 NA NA CASSKPGLRAFF TGTGCCAGCAGTAAGCCGGGACTTAGAGCTTTCTTT
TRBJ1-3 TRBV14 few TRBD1 CASSRDSFSGNTIYF TGTGCCAGCAGCCGGGACAGCTTCTCTGGAAACACCATATATTTT
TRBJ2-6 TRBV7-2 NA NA CASSQDFTGANVLTF TGTGCCAGCAGCCAAGATTTCACTGGGGCCAACGTCCTGACTTTC
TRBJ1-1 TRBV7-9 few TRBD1 CASSLLVRTGRVNTEAFF TGTGCCAGCAGCTTACTTGTGCGGACAGGGAGGGTGAACACTGAAGCTTTCTTT
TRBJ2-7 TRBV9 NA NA CASSERDGIVYEQYF TGTGCCAGCAGCGAAAGGGACGGAATTGTCTACGAGCAGTACTTC
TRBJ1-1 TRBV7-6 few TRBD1 CASSSRGTGGPMNTEAFF TGTGCCAGCAGCTCCCGCGGGACAGGGGGCCCCATGAACACTGAAGCTTTCTTT
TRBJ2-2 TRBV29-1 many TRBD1 CSVATGNGELFF TGCAGCGTAGCGACAGGGAACGGGGAGCTGTTTTTT
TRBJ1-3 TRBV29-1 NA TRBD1 CSVGGQGVAGNTIYF TGCAGCGTTGGCGGACAGGGGGTGGCGGGAAACACCATATATTTT
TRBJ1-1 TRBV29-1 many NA CSVVARDAEAFF TGCAGCGTTGTCGCTAGGGACGCTGAAGCTTTCTTT
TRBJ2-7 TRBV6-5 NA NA CASIDASSYEQYF TGTGCCAGTATCGACGCCAGCTCCTACGAGCAGTACTTC
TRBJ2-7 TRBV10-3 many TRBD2 CAISESASGSFYEQYF TGTGCCATCAGTGAGTCGGCTAGCGGGAGTTTCTACGAGCAGTACTTC
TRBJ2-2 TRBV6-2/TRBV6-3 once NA CASRMRNTGELFF TGTGCCAGCAGAATGAGGAACACCGGGGAGCTGTTTTTT
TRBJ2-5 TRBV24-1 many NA CATSAADLQETQYF TGTGCCACCAGTGCTGCGGACCTCCAAGAGACCCAGTACTTC
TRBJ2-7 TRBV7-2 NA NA CASSLKGVGEQYF TGTGCCAGCAGCTTAAAGGGGGTGGGGGAGCAGTACTTC
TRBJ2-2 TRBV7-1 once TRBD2 CASTSLATNTGELFF TGTGCCAGCACCTCACTAGCGACAAACACCGGGGAGCTGTTTTTT
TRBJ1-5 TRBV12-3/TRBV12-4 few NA CASRVTSSTYQPQHF TGTGCCAGCAGGGTCACTTCTTCGACTTATCAGCCCCAGCATTTT
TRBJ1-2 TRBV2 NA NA CASSGDKNYGYTF TGTGCCAGCAGTGGTGACAAGAACTATGGCTACACCTTC
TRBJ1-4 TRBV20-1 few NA CSAAPGPTNEKLFF TGCAGTGCCGCCCCGGGACCGACTAATGAAAAACTGTTTTTT
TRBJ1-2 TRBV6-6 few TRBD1 CASSPFTGTGGVGSYGYTF TGTGCCAGCAGCCCATTCACCGGGACAGGGGGCGTCGGATCCTATGGCTACACCTTC
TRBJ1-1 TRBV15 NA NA CATSQTTNTEAFF TGTGCCACCAGCCAAACTACGAACACTGAAGCTTTCTTT
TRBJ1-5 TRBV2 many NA CASSAGAYSNQPQHF TGTGCCAGCAGTGCGGGGGCCTATAGCAATCAGCCCCAGCATTTT
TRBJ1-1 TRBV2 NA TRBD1 CASTPGGSFYTFF TGTGCCAGCACCCCAGGGGGCTCGTTCTACACTTTCTTT
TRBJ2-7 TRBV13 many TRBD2 CASSSLRESYEQYF TGTGCCAGCAGCAGTCTGCGGGAGAGCTACGAGCAGTACTTC
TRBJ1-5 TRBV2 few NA CASSLYKGSHQPQHF TGTGCCAGCAGTTTATACAAGGGCAGCCATCAGCCCCAGCATTTT